Here is one T cell receptor beta chain with its context. Its antigen is unknown. Deletions cut 1 base from V and 5 bases from J, with 8 bases between. Germline V gives CDR1 SEHNR, CDR2 FQNEAQ (reference sequence). The CDR3 spans 14 residues. TCRdb's table, derived via immunoSEQ multiplex PCR, lists solely in-frame clones and lacks some. The sample yields 75,000 to 85,000 clones, around four fifths seen once. This sample was included in a study of T cell clones after liver transplantation. Findings and caveats of the study: Rather than being deleted, graft donor-reactive T cells may have moved into the graft.

This chain joins TRBV7-9 and TRBJ1-4; D uncertain. The sequence was collected from a human patient who received a liver transplant. Part of the T cells may come from the graft donor. The sample consisted of CD4+ T cells from blood, taken at the 22-month timepoint. CDR3 coding DNA: TGTGCCAGCAGCTTAGACAGCCCCAATGAAAAACTGTTTTTT. Its translation is CASSLDSPNEKLFF.